This T cell receptor (beta chain) stems from a study of CD8 T cells in ankylosing spondylitis. Study results and caveats: Reportedly, disease-linked clones are significantly enriched in ankylosing spondylitis patients' matched synovial fluid. Disease-linked clones were found to be CD8+ and relatively rare in peripheral blood.

Using its own MiXCR run on the 5' RACE reads, TCRdb lists one record per CDR3 protein. There are some 240,000 distinct CDR3 sequences in the sample; more than 15% occur only once, and roughly 34% lies in the top ten. This clonotype was seen more than once but under ten times. The antigen remains undetermined. Sequenced input: blood, either unsorted or a sorted T cell fraction (not recorded which). This receptor was identified in a male donor with ankylosing spondylitis or in good health (not recorded which).

As DNA, the CDR3 is TGTGCCAGCAGCTTATTAATAGGGGGAAACACAGATACGCAGTATTTT. Translated, it gives CASSLLIGGNTDTQYF. The rearrangement links TRBV7-8 to TRBJ2-3; weak D call: TRBD1 (6 bases). Per germline, CDR1 SGHVS and CDR2 FQNEAQ. The V end lost 2 bases, the J end lost 2 bases, and 14 bases lay between the germline ends. This CDR3 has 16 amino acids.